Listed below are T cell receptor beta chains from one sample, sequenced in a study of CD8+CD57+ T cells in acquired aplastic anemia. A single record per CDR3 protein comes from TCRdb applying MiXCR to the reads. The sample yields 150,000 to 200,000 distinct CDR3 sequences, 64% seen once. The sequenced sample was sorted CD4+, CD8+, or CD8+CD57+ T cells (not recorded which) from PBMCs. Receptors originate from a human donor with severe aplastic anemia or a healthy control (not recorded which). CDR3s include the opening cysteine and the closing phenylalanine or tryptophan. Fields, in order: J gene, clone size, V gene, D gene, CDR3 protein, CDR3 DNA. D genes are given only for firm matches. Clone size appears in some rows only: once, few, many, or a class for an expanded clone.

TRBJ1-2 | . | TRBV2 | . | CASRPDSDFRGYTF | TGTGCCAGCAGACCGGACAGCGATTTCCGTGGCTACACCTTC
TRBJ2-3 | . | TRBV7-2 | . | CASGGTWQDTQYF | TGTGCCAGTGGGGGGACATGGCAAGATACGCAGTATTTT
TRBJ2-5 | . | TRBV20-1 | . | CSASTVGRKTQYF | TGCAGTGCGTCGACAGTGGGCCGAAAGACCCAGTACTTC
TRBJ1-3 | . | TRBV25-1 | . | CASSVNSGNTIYF | TGTGCCAGCAGTGTAAACTCTGGAAACACCATATATTTT
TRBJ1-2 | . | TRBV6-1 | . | CASSPDLGGYTF | TGTGCCAGCAGTCCTGACTTGGGGGGCTACACCTTC
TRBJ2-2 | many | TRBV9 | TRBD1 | CASSGGTGNTGELFF | TGTGCCAGCAGCGGCGGGACAGGGAACACCGGGGAGCTGTTTTTT
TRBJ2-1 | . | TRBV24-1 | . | CATGLRSGVNNEQFF | TGTGCCACCGGTTTGAGGTCAGGGGTAAACAATGAGCAGTTCTTC
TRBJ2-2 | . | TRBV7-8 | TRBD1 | CASSGTGVDTGELFF | TGTGCCAGCAGCGGGACAGGGGTCGACACCGGGGAGCTGTTTTTT
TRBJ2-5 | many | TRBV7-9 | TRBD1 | CASSLLGTGGSLTLKETQYF | TGTGCCAGCAGCCTTTTGGGGACAGGGGGTTCCTTGACCTTAAAAGAGACCCAGTACTTC
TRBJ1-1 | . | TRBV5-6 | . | CASSFGWGDPNTEAFF | TGTGCCAGCAGCTTTGGCTGGGGGGACCCGAACACTGAAGCTTTCTTT
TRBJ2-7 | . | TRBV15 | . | CATSSQPGYEQYF | TGTGCCACCAGCAGTCAGCCGGGCTACGAGCAGTACTTC
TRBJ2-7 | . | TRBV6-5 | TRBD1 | CASSSYPTGGKDF | TGTGCCAGCAGTTCTTACCCAACAGGGGGCAAAGACTTC
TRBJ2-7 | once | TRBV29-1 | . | CSPTVQGSYEQYF | TGCAGCCCGACTGTCCAGGGCTCCTACGAGCAGTACTTC
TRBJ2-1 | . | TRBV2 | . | CASSEGLYNEQFF | TGTGCCAGCAGTGAAGGACTTTACAATGAGCAGTTCTTC
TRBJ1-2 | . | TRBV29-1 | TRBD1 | CSVEKRDRAGGYTF | TGCAGCGTTGAGAAGCGGGACAGGGCGGGTGGCTACACCTTC
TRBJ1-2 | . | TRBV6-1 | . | CASSVFNNPNYGYTF | TGTGCCAGCAGTGTTTTTAACAACCCTAACTATGGCTACACCTTC
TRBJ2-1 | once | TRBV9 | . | CASSGDSPFQFF | TGTGCCAGCAGCGGTGACTCGCCCTTTCAGTTCTTC
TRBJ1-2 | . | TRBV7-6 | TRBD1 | CASSLQEGSTGGYGYTF | TGTGCCAGCAGTCTTCAGGAAGGGAGCACAGGGGGCTATGGCTACACCTTC
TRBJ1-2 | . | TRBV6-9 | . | CASTEKVYGYTF | TGTGCCAGCACCGAGAAAGTCTATGGCTACACCTTC
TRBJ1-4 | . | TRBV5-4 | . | CASSLAAGLGEKLFF | TGTGCCAGCAGCTTGGCCGCAGGGTTAGGGGAAAAACTGTTTTTT
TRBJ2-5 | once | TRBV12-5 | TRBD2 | CASGAPGLAFLETQYF | TGTGCTAGTGGTGCGCCGGGACTAGCGTTTTTGGAGACCCAGTACTTC
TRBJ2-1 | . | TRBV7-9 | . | CASSAKDNEQFF | TGTGCCAGCAGCGCGAAGGACAATGAGCAGTTCTTC
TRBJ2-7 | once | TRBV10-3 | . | CASSRDTGFPYEQYF | TGTGCCTCCAGCAGGGATACAGGGTTCCCTTACGAGCAGTACTTC
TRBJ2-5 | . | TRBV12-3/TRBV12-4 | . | CASSYGGQETQYF | TGTGCCAGCAGTTACGGGGGACAAGAGACCCAGTACTTC